This T cell receptor beta chain was captured by sequencing in a study of shared clonotypes between healthy human individuals. Some clones are missing from TCRdb's copy, which holds only in-frame ones; the method was immunoSEQ multiplex PCR. This sample has 2 million to 2.5 million clones, with about 94% found just once. This CDR3 spans 14 amino acids. Germline V CDR1 and CDR2: SQVTM, ANQGSEA. Trimming cost V 6 bases and J 3 bases; bases outside gene matches: 7. The chain combines TRBV29-1 with TRBJ2-7, with 11 nucleotides matching TRBD1. The sample consisted of naive CD4+ T cells sorted from blood. Documented subset: CD45RA+ positively selected. This clonotype was sampled from a man aged 18 to 35 in good health. The CDR3, as DNA: TGCAGCGTATACTGGACAGGGGGCGTCTACGAGCAGTACTTC. Its translation: CSVYWTGGVYEQYF.